This T cell receptor (beta chain) is from a study of molecular identifiers for immune sequencing clone quantification. Study conclusions and caveats: More than 97% of effector molecules, versus under 1% of naive-cell molecules, belonged to clones above 20 RNA copies.

Library preparation followed earlier protocols using designated TCR primers. TCRdb fed the PCR reads into MiXCR, producing one record per CDR3 protein. The data show around 9,000 distinct CDR3 sequences, with approximately 20% seen just once and around 1.5% held by the top ten. Ten or more counts support this clonotype. Its specificity is unknown. There are 13 residues in the CDR3. The germline V gene encodes CDR1 GTSNPN and CDR2 SVGIG (reference sequence). V was clipped by 2 bases and J by 0 bases, with 6 bases between them. Sample: naive CD8+ T cells from blood, with Jurkat cell RNA spiked in. Regarding subset: FACS-sorted CD8+CD4-CCR7+CD45RA+ naive T cells. The TCR comes from a human donor in good health. Some libraries in this study had Jurkat cell RNA spiked in. The V and J genes are TRBV30 and TRBJ2-3; D gene uncertain. The CDR3 sequence is CAWSLTSTDTQYF. The CDR3 region has the DNA TGTGCCTGGAGTTTGACTAGCACAGATACGCAGTATTTT.